Sequencing of this T cell receptor beta chain was carried out in a study of PD-1 blockade in classical Hodgkin lymphoma. With regard to this clone: Its antigen is as yet unknown.

Relapse after autologous stem cell transplantation occurred in every patient, and brentuximab vedotin exposure varied. Complete response, partial response or progressive disease was each patient's best response. Method: immunoSEQ multiplex PCR; TCRdb's copy keeps in-frame clones and lacks some. Of 6,000 to 8,500 clones in the sample, over 65% were seen once. Deletions cut 6 bases from V and 5 bases from J, with 17 bases between. This CDR3 is built from 14 residues. Germline V gene sequence: CDR1 SGHTA, CDR2 FQGTGA. Whole-study results and caveats: Exclusion was applied to patients who started nivolumab under 1 year after ASCT. Prior therapy or disease activity may underlie the repertoire differences, whose causes remain undefined. Complete responders' diversity at baseline resembled that of newly diagnosed patients.

Specimen: peripheral blood mononuclear cells (PBMCs), collected before the second cycle of nivolumab. The rearrangement links TRBV7-3 to TRBJ2-7, with D perhaps matching TRBD2 (6 bases). The sequence was obtained from a human donor with classical Hodgkin lymphoma. The CDR3 sequence is CASSLGAGSHEQYF. The CDR3 DNA sequence: TGTGCCAGCAGTTTAGGGGCGGGGAGCCACGAGCAGTACTTC.